The 7 T cell receptor beta chains below all came from one sample that was sequenced in a study of blood T cell repertoires in COVID-19. Assay used: immunoSEQ multiplex PCR; TCRdb lists only in-frame clones, some missing. The table has 70,000 to 100,000 clones, approximately 75% seen once; the top ten hold around 4.4%. The sample consisted of peripheral blood. All receptors derive from a woman in her forties or fifties with acute or convalescent COVID-19.

The chain joins TRBV19 to TRBJ2-3; TRBD1 matches 9 bases. J lost 2 bases, V lost 6 bases, and 9 bases had no gene match. CDR3 length: 16 amino acids. Per germline, CDR1 LNHDA and CDR2 SQIVND (reference sequence). The CDR3 protein is CASRMTGQGITDTQYF. DNA of the CDR3: TGTGCCAGTAGGATGACGGGACAGGGCATCACAGATACGCAGTATTTT.

This rearrangement joins TRBV7-9 to TRBJ2-4; no clear D gene. CDR1 SEHNR and CDR2 FQNEAQ come from the germline V gene (reference sequence). The V end lost 4 bases, the J end lost 0 bases, and 13 bases lay between the germline ends. There are 16 residues in the CDR3. The CDR3 loop is CASSSNSFLAKNIQYF. CDR3 DNA sequence: TGTGCCAGCAGCTCCAACAGTTTCCTAGCCAAAAACATTCAGTACTTC.

This clone has a handful of counts. The chain links TRBV7-2 to TRBJ1-1; 8 bases are shared with TRBD1. From germline, CDR1 is SGHTA and CDR2 FQGNSA. With V trimmed by 4 bases and J by 0 bases, 4 bases remained unmatched. The CDR3 length is 15 residues. The CDR3 here is CASSYGQGMNTEAFF. DNA of the CDR3: TGTGCCAGCAGCTACGGACAGGGCATGAACACTGAAGCTTTCTTT.

The rearrangement joins TRBV30 to TRBJ1-6, with 8 nucleotides matching TRBD1. This CDR3 contains 19 residues. CDR1 and CDR2 (germline): GTSNPN, SVGIG (reference sequence). V was pared by 0 bases and J by 0 bases, with 10 bases of the junction left unmatched. CDR3: CAWSVRSGGADSYNSPLHF. CDR3 bases: TGTGCCTGGAGTGTACGATCAGGGGGCGCGGACTCCTATAATTCACCCCTCCACTTT.

A few counts support this clone. This rearrangement joins TRBV5-1 to TRBJ2-3, with D hard to call. Trimming pared 5 bases from V and 6 bases from J, leaving 10 bases between. CDR1 and CDR2 (germline): SGHRS, YFSETQ. The CDR3 sequence is 12 residues long. The CDR3 protein is CASRQNLDTQYF. The CDR3 DNA is TGCGCCAGCAGGCAAAACTTGGATACGCAGTATTTT.

The V gene is TRBV11-2, the J gene TRBJ1-5; no firm D call. The CDR3 loop spans 15 amino acids. The V and J ends lost 1 base and 2 bases respectively, with 9 bases between them. Per the germline V gene, CDR1 is SGHAT and CDR2 is FQNNGV. In DNA form, the CDR3 reads TGTGCCAGCAGCTTAGGTAGTATTGGCAATCAGCCCCAGCATTTT. Translated: CASSLGSIGNQPQHF.

The J gene is TRBJ1-1, the V gene TRBV5-1, with a tentative D call TRBD1 (5 bases). This CDR3 region has 14 residues. The V and J ends lost 0 bases and 6 bases respectively, with 12 bases between them. Germline CDR1 SGHRS, CDR2 YFSETQ. The CDR3, as DNA: TGCGCCAGCAGCTTGGGCAGGGAATCGGCTGAAGCTTTCTTT. The encoded protein is CASSLGRESAEAFF.